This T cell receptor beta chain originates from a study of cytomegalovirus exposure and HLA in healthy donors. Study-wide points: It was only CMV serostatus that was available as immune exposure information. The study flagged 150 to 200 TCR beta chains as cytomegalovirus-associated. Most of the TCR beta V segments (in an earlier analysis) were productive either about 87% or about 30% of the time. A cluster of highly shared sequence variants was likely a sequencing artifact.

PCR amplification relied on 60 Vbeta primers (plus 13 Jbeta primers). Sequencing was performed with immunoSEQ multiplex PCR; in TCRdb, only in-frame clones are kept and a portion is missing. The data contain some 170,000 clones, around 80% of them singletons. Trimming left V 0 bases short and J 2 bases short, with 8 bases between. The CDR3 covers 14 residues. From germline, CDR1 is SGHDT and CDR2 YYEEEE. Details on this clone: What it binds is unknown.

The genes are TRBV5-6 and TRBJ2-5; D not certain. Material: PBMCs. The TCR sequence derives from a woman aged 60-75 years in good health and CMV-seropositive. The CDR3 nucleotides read TGTGCCAGCAGCTTGGGCGCGAATCAAGAGACCCAGTACTTC. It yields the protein CASSLGANQETQYF.